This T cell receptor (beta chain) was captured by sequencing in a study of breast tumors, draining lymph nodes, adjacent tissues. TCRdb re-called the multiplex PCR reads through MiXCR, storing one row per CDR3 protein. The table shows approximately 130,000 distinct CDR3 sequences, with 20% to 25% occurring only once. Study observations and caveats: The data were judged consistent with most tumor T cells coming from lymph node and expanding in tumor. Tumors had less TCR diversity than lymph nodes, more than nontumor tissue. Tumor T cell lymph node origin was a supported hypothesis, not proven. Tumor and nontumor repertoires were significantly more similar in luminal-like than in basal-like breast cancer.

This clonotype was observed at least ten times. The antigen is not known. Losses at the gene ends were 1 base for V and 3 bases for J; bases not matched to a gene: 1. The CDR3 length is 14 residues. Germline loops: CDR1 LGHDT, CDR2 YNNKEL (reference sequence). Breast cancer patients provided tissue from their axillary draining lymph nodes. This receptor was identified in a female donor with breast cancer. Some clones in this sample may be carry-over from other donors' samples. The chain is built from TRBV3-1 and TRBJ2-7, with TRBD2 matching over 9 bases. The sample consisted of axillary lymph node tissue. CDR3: CASSQVAGDYEQYF. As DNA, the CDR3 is TGTGCCAGCAGCCAAGTAGCGGGAGACTACGAGCAGTACTTC.